The T cell receptor (beta chain) under discussion was sequenced for a study of CD8+ T cells in alopecia areata. cDNA serving as the sequencing template came from extracted, reverse transcribed RNA. Libraries were prepared by immunoSEQ multiplex PCR; TCRdb keeps only in-frame clonotypes and omits some of them. The repertoire consists of tens of thousands of clones, with around 30% occurring once and the leading ten covering 14% to 15%. This sample's treatment: oral pan-JAK inhibitor, 5-10 mg twice daily. This TCR derives from a human donor with alopecia areata. The material was CD8+ T cells sorted from blood, obtained at week 4, from a patient treated with tofacitinib.

CDR3 DNA sequence: TGTGCCTGGAGTGGAGGACTTCCCGGCGACGAGCAGTACTTC. This codes for CAWSGGLPGDEQYF. The chain couples TRBV30 to TRBJ2-7, with D possibly matching TRBD2 (5 bases). From germline, CDR1 is GTSNPN and CDR2 SVGIG (reference sequence). The CDR3 runs to 14 residues. The ends were cut back, 1 base at V and 5 bases at J, with 15 bases in the middle.